This is a list of T cell receptor beta chains from one sample in a study of blood T cell repertoires in COVID-19. Using immunoSEQ multiplex PCR, the repertoire was profiled, and TCRdb retains in-frame clones only, with some absent. Of about 35,000 clones listed, about 90% are singletons. Sequenced material: peripheral blood. These receptors originate from a man of 80 years or more with active COVID-19. The CDR3 runs from the conserved cysteine through the conserved F or W. The D gene is left open where the match is weak. Some rows mark clone size as missing; the rest say once, few, many or name a class of expanded clone.

D | J | V | size | DNA | CDR3
TRBD1 | TRBJ1-4 | TRBV27 | - | TGTGCCAGCAGCACTGGACGTGGGACAGGGGAGGAAAAACTGTTTTTT | CASSTGRGTGEEKLFF
TRBD1 | TRBJ2-2 | TRBV5-1 | - | TGCGCCAGCAGCACCGTGACAGGGGTCAACACCGGGGAGCTGTTTTTT | CASSTVTGVNTGELFF
- | TRBJ2-7 | TRBV12-1 | - | TGTGCCAGCAGCTTTGGGCGGGGCGATATCCACGAGCAGTACTTC | CASSFGRGDIHEQYF
- | TRBJ2-3 | TRBV4-3 | - | TGCGCCAGCAGCTTATATTCAGAAACAGATACGCAGTATTTT | CASSLYSETDTQYF
TRBD2 | TRBJ2-2 | TRBV24-1 | once | TGTGCCACCAGTGCCGGACTAGCGGGAGGGCTGGGGGACACCGGGGAGCTGTTTTTT | CATSAGLAGGLGDTGELFF
TRBD1 | TRBJ2-2 | TRBV28 | once | TGTGCCAGCAGGACAGGGGGGAGGGTCGGGGAGCTGTTTTTT | CASRTGGRVGELFF
TRBD1 | TRBJ2-7 | TRBV11-2 | once | TGTGCCAGCAGCTTGACAGGGGATAAGTACTACGAGCAGTACTTC | CASSLTGDKYYEQYF
TRBD2 | TRBJ2-7 | TRBV20-1 | - | TGCAGTGCTAGTCCCGGGGCTAGCGGCTACGAGCAGTACTTC | CSASPGASGYEQYF
- | TRBJ1-5 | TRBV29-1 | - | TGCAGCGTTTTAGTTCAGGGCAATCAGCCCCAGCATTTT | CSVLVQGNQPQHF
- | TRBJ1-1 | TRBV29-1 | - | TGCAGCGTTGCGAGACAAGGCGACACTGAAGCTTTCTTT | CSVARQGDTEAFF
- | TRBJ2-2 | TRBV29-1 | - | TGCAGCGTTCTTTCGGGGACTCTTACCGGGGAGCTGTTTTTT | CSVLSGTLTGELFF
- | TRBJ1-2 | TRBV4-3 | - | TGCGCCAGCAGCAAACTCCAGAGGCATGATGGCTACACCTTC | CASSKLQRHDGYTF
- | TRBJ2-3 | TRBV9 | - | TGTGCCAGCAGCCCAGGGGTGTTCACAGATACGCAGTATTTT | CASSPGVFTDTQYF
- | TRBJ1-5 | TRBV6-6 | - | TGTGCCAGCAGCCCGGGACACTCTAGCAATCAGCCCCAGCATTTT | CASSPGHSSNQPQHF
TRBD1 | TRBJ2-3 | TRBV4-1 | - | TGCGCCAGCAGCCAAGCAGGGGGCGCCTCAGATACGCAGTATTTT | CASSQAGGASDTQYF
TRBD2 | TRBJ2-3 | TRBV3-1/TRBV3-2 | - | TGTGCCAGCAGCGCGACTAGCGGGATTAAAACAGATACGCAGTATTTT | CASSATSGIKTDTQYF
- | TRBJ2-1 | TRBV10-3 | once | TGTGCCTCCCGGGACACCTACAATGAGCAGTTCTTC | CASRDTYNEQFF
- | TRBJ1-2 | TRBV7-2 | - | TGTGCCAGCAGCCCGGCGGGTTCCGGCTATGGCTACACCTTC | CASSPAGSGYGYTF
TRBD2 | TRBJ2-1 | TRBV5-4 | - | TGTGCCAGCAGCGCCGGCGGGAGGTATGGTGAGCAGTTCTTC | CASSAGGRYGEQFF
TRBD1 | TRBJ2-1 | TRBV15 | few | TGTGCCACCAGCTGGGGACAGGGGGCCTACAATGAGCAGTTCTTC | CATSWGQGAYNEQFF
- | TRBJ2-7 | TRBV21-1 | - | TGTGCCAGCAGCAAAGCGGCGGGCTCCTACGAGCAGTACTTC | CASSKAAGSYEQYF
- | TRBJ2-5 | TRBV28 | - | TGTGCCAGCAGCCCTACAGGGTTCCAAGAGACCCAGTACTTC | CASSPTGFQETQYF
TRBD2 | TRBJ2-1 | TRBV7-2 | - | TGTGCCAGCAGCTTAGCGGGAGGGTCTGGCGTGCAGTTCTTC | CASSLAGGSGVQFF
- | TRBJ2-5 | TRBV21-1 | - | TGTGCCAGCATCAGCCTGAGGGAACAAGAGACCCAGTACTTC | CASISLREQETQYF
TRBD1 | TRBJ2-5 | TRBV5-6 | - | TGTGCCAGCAGCGCCAGGGGGACAGGTGGAACGGAGACCCAGTACTTC | CASSARGTGGTETQYF
- | TRBJ2-1 | TRBV5-4 | - | TGTGCCAGCAGCTTGGACACGCCCAGGAATGAGCAGTTCTTC | CASSLDTPRNEQFF
- | TRBJ2-6 | TRBV28 | - | TGTGCCAGCAGTTCCTGGCCGTCTGGGGCCAACGTCCTGACTTTC | CASSSWPSGANVLTF
- | TRBJ2-3 | TRBV7-2 | - | TGTGCCAGCACCGCAGACTGGGGCACAGATACGCAGTATTTT | CASTADWGTDTQYF
- | TRBJ1-2 | TRBV7-6 | - | TGTGCCAGCAGCTTAGGAACAGGGATGTATGGCTACACCTTC | CASSLGTGMYGYTF
- | TRBJ2-7 | TRBV28 | - | TGTGCCAGCAGTTTTGCAGGAGGGCCCAACTACGAGCAGTACTTC | CASSFAGGPNYEQYF
- | TRBJ2-3 | TRBV20-1 | once | TGCAGCGTAGGGGGCACAGATACGCAGTATTTT | CSVGGTDTQYF
TRBD1 | TRBJ1-2 | TRBV29-1 | - | TGCAGCGTTGAAGATCAGGGGGGCGTCTATGGCTACACCTTC | CSVEDQGGVYGYTF
- | TRBJ2-5 | TRBV28 | - | TGTGCCAGCAGAACCGGGACAAAAGAGACCCAGTACTTC | CASRTGTKETQYF
- | TRBJ1-6 | TRBV4-3 | - | TGCGCCAGCAGCCAAGAGAATTGGGGGGAGGTTCATTCACCCCTCCACTTT | CASSQENWGEVHSPLHF
TRBD1 | TRBJ2-3 | TRBV27 | - | TGTGCCAGCAGGATGACAGGGGGCACAGATACGCAGTATTTT | CASRMTGGTDTQYF
TRBD1 | TRBJ1-4 | TRBV6-5 | - | TGTGCCAGCAGTTTCTCCGGGACAGGGAGTGAAAAACTGTTTTTT | CASSFSGTGSEKLFF
- | TRBJ1-4 | TRBV6-5 | - | TGTGCCAGCAGTTCCGGGACAACAACTAATGAAAAACTGTTTTTT | CASSSGTTTNEKLFF
TRBD1 | TRBJ2-6 | TRBV3-1/TRBV3-2 | - | TGTGCCAGCACCGTGAGGACAGGGGAGCCCGGGGCCAACGTCCTGACTTTC | CASTVRTGEPGANVLTF
TRBD1 | TRBJ2-1 | TRBV6-5 | - | TGTGCCAGCAGGGCTACAGGGGGCAATGAGCAGTTCTTC | CASRATGGNEQFF
TRBD1 | TRBJ1-4 | TRBV3-1/TRBV3-2 | - | TGTGCCAGCAGCCAAACCCTCTGGACAGGGGGCCGGGAAAAACTGTTTTTT | CASSQTLWTGGREKLFF
- | TRBJ2-3 | TRBV7-2 | - | TGTGCCAGCAGCTTCCAGGGCGCAGATACGCAGTATTTT | CASSFQGADTQYF
TRBD1 | TRBJ1-5 | TRBV29-1 | - | TGCAGCATAAGAACAGGGGATCAGCCCCAGCATTTT | CSIRTGDQPQHF
- | TRBJ1-6 | TRBV7-2 | once | TGTGCCAGCAGCTTAGATGCGGTGACACCCCTCCACTTT | CASSLDAVTPLHF
- | TRBJ1-2 | TRBV4-1 | - | TGCGCCAGCAGCCAAGGGGCCGGGGTGGGTGGCTACACCTTC | CASSQGAGVGGYTF
- | TRBJ2-6 | TRBV6-2/TRBV6-3 | - | TGTGCCAGCAGTCCGTATGCGACAGTTAGCTCTGGGGCCAACGTCCTGACTTTC | CASSPYATVSSGANVLTF
TRBD1 | TRBJ1-2 | TRBV28 | - | TGTGCCAGCAGTTCGGGACAGGGTCGATGGGATGGCTACACCTTC | CASSSGQGRWDGYTF
TRBD1 | TRBJ1-1 | TRBV6-5 | - | TGTGCCAGCAGTACCGGGGACAGGATGAACACTGAAGCTTTCTTT | CASSTGDRMNTEAFF
TRBD2 | TRBJ2-1 | TRBV7-2 | - | TGTGCCAGCAGCTTAGGACTGACGCTAGCGGGGGCTGGTCAGTTCTTC | CASSLGLTLAGAGQFF
- | TRBJ1-1 | TRBV28 | - | TGTGCCAGCAGTTTTACCGGGTCCCTTTTTGGAGCTTTCTTT | CASSFTGSLFGAFF
- | TRBJ1-5 | TRBV5-6 | - | TGTGCCAGCAGCTCCGGGACTGAACGGCACAGCAATCAGCCCCAGCATTTT | CASSSGTERHSNQPQHF
- | TRBJ1-2 | TRBV4-1 | - | TGCGCCAGCAGCTCAACAGGCTCCTCCAACTATGGCTACACCTTC | CASSSTGSSNYGYTF
TRBD1 | TRBJ1-5 | TRBV10-2 | - | TGCGCCACCCGGGACAGGAAGAATCAGCCCCAGCATTTT | CATRDRKNQPQHF
- | TRBJ1-5 | TRBV19 | once | TGTGCCAGTAGTCCCGGACATACGCGAACCCAGCCCCAGCATTTT | CASSPGHTRTQPQHF
TRBD2 | TRBJ2-7 | TRBV19 | once | TGTGCCAGTAGTATAGGCGGGAGGGGCGAGCAGTACTTC | CASSIGGRGEQYF